Below are 20 T cell receptor beta chains sequenced from a single sample in a study of blood T cells in healthy people across ages. Primers used in a second PCR of roughly 6 to 12 cycles were a sample-barcoded 5' primer and a J-beta primer mix. TCRdb processed the 5' RACE reads anew with MiXCR; each CDR3 protein has one entry. The data show roughly 930,000 distinct CDR3 sequences, roughly 43% seen once. Sequenced input: blood. These receptors originate from a man in his thirties or forties in good health.

The J gene is TRBJ1-1, the V gene TRBV6-6; D might be TRBD1 (6 bases). From germline, CDR1 is MNHNY and CDR2 SVGAGI (reference sequence). V shed 5 bases and J shed 6 bases, with 13 bases lying between them. This CDR3 has 13 residues. The CDR3 nucleotides are TGTGCCAGCAGTAGCCAGGGGACGGCTGAAGCTTTCTTT. Translating gives CASSSQGTAEAFF.

The V gene is TRBV5-6, the J gene TRBJ2-5; the D call may be TRBD1 or TRBD2 (5 bases each). Trimming shortened V by 4 bases and J by 2 bases, and 18 bases separated the two germline ends. The germline V gene has CDR1 SGHDT and CDR2 YYEEEE. The CDR3 contains 16 residues. The CDR3 coding sequence is TGTGCCAGCAGCCCTGGGACCTTGAGGTGGCAAGAGACCCAGTACTTC. Translation gives CASSPGTLRWQETQYF.

J is TRBJ1-2 and V is TRBV6-1, with D maybe TRBD1 (6 bases). Trimming removed 4 bases at V and 5 bases at J, with 11 bases between. Germline V CDR1 and CDR2: MNHNS, SASEGT. This CDR3 has 13 amino acids. CDR3 in amino acids: CASSVDSGYGYTF. CDR3 bases: TGTGCCAGCAGTGTGGACAGTGGATATGGCTACACCTTC.

The gene calls are TRBV20-1 and TRBJ2-1; D gene unclear. The DNA end favors TRBJ2-7, so the J call may be wrong. Germline CDR1 and CDR2: DFQATT and SNEGSKA (reference sequence). CDR3 length: 15 residues. For the CDR3, the DNA is TGCAGTGCTAGTTTTCGGGTTAGCTCCTACAATGAGCAGTACTTC. This codes for CSASFRVSSYNEQYF.

Concerning this clonotype itself: This may arise from a read error, as a much more abundant clone is one base away. The chain joins TRBV4-2 to TRBJ2-1; 7 nucleotides match TRBD1. After removal of 3 bases from V and 2 bases from J, the junction contained 1 base not matched to a gene. This CDR3 spans 14 amino acids. Germline V gives CDR1 LGHNA, CDR2 YNFKEQ. The CDR3 loop reads CASSHGTAYNEQFF. CDR3 DNA sequence: TGTGCCAGCAGCCACGGGACAGCCTACAATGAGCAGTTCTTC.

The chain has TRBV5-5 and TRBJ2-1; a possible D gene is TRBD1 (5 bases). Germline loops: CDR1 SGHKS, CDR2 YYEKEE (reference sequence). This CDR3 has 16 amino acids. Trimming took off 0 bases at V and 13 bases at J, with 23 bases between the two ends. As DNA, the CDR3 is TGTGCCAGCAGCTTGGCAGGGCCCCCATTCCAAGAGACCCAGTTCTTC. It translates to CASSLAGPPFQETQFF.

This clonotype was seen a few times. The chain combines TRBV20-1 with TRBJ2-7, with 13 bases matching TRBD2. The germline V gene has CDR1 DFQATT and CDR2 SNEGSKA (reference sequence). V shed 5 bases and J 5 bases; nucleotides not matched to a gene: 15. This CDR3 has 17 amino acids. The CDR3 nucleotides are TGCAGTGCTTACGGGACTAGCGGGGTGAAGAGTATGGACGAGCAGTACTTC. Translation gives CSAYGTSGVKSMDEQYF.

This sequence joins TRBV24-1 and TRBJ1-4; D gene ambiguous. The V end was cut by 5 bases, the J end by 3 bases, with 3 bases between. Germline V gene lookup returns CDR1 KGHDR and CDR2 SFDVKD. This CDR3 has 12 amino acids. CDR3: CATSAANEKLFF. CDR3 in DNA: TGTGCCACCAGTGCGGCTAATGAAAAACTGTTTTTT.

In this sample, this clonotype turned up many times. The CDR3 here is CASRPTGADGYTF. The CDR3 DNA is TGTGCCAGCAGACCCACAGGGGCGGATGGCTACACCTTC. The chain carries TRBV6-5 and TRBJ1-2; 7 positions agree with TRBD1. The CDR3 spans 13 residues. Looked up from germline, CDR1 is MNHEY and CDR2 is SVGAGI. The junction had 7 bases not matched to a gene; V was cut back by 6 bases and J by 6 bases.

The chain joins TRBV20-1 to TRBJ2-7; TRBD1 matches at 8 bases. The trim removed 3 bases at V and 5 bases at J, leaving 6 bases unmatched. The CDR3 runs to 13 residues. Germline CDR1 is DFQATT and CDR2 is SNEGSKA (reference sequence). The CDR3, as DNA: TGCAGTGCTAGGACAGGGGTGTTCGACGAGCAGTACTTC. It translates to CSARTGVFDEQYF.

The rearrangement links TRBV20-1 to TRBJ2-4; D ambiguous. The J call may be faulty, since TRBJ2-7 better matches the DNA end. The length of the CDR3 is 15 residues. Germline loops: CDR1 DFQATT, CDR2 SNEGSKA (reference sequence). CDR3 protein: CSAREGGLGSYEQYF. The CDR3, as DNA: TGCAGTGCTAGAGAAGGCGGCCTCGGAAGTTACGAGCAGTACTTC.

The chain combines TRBV4-1 with TRBJ1-6; unclear D gene. V dropped 4 bases and J dropped 6 bases, with 22 bases sitting between them. The CDR3 is 18 amino acids. The germline V gene has CDR1 MGHRA and CDR2 YSYEKL. CDR3 nucleotides: TGCGCCAGCAGCCCTGAAGGCCCGCACCGGGTAGTTAATTCACCCCTCCACTTT. As protein: CASSPEGPHRVVNSPLHF.

This clonotype occurred a few times. The J gene is TRBJ2-1, the V gene TRBV5-1; 7 bases agree with TRBD1. Germline-derived CDR1 and CDR2 are SGHRS and YFSETQ. J was trimmed by 0 bases and V by 3 bases; bases with no gene match: 3. This CDR3 is 15 amino acids long. The CDR3 nucleotides are TGCGCCAGCAGCTCTAGACAGGGCTCCTACAATGAGCAGTTCTTC. Encoded protein: CASSSRQGSYNEQFF.

This chain links TRBV6-5 with TRBJ2-7; 7 positions match TRBD1. From germline, CDR1 is MNHEY and CDR2 SVGAGI. The CDR3 totals 14 residues. With V trimmed by 6 bases and J by 3 bases, 8 bases remained unmatched. CDR3 sequence reads: CASSFTGDHYEQYF. CDR3 nucleotide sequence: TGTGCCAGCAGCTTCACAGGGGACCACTACGAGCAGTACTTC.

The sample holds a few counts of this clonotype. This sequence joins TRBV7-9 and TRBJ2-3, with D perhaps matching TRBD2 (5 bases). This CDR3 comprises 15 residues. Trimming stripped 4 bases from V and 3 bases from J, with 14 bases between. Germline lookup yields CDR1 SEHNR and CDR2 FQNEAQ (reference sequence). Here the CDR3 DNA reads TGTGCCAGCAGCTCGGGATCTCTTAAAACAGATACGCAGTATTTT. This gives the protein CASSSGSLKTDTQYF.

The chain uses TRBV7-2 and TRBJ2-3; 11 bases fit TRBD2. V shed 1 base, J shed 14 bases, and the junction held 8 bases outside the gene matches. The CDR3 sequence is 14 residues long. The germline CDR1 and CDR2 sequences are SGHTA and FQGNSA. The CDR3 bases are TGTGCCAGCAGCTTAGGACCTAGCGGGGGGTCCACGTATTTT. It codes for CASSLGPSGGSTYF.

In its sample, this clonotype was seen a few times. The genes are TRBV7-2 and TRBJ2-7, with D hard to call. Trimming shortened V by 2 bases and J by 6 bases, and 14 bases separated the two germline ends. Germline-derived CDR1 and CDR2 are SGHTA and FQGNSA. The CDR3 is made up of 14 amino acids. The chain's CDR3 is CASSLSFGVPEQYF. The DNA of the CDR3 is TGTGCCAGCAGCTTAAGTTTTGGGGTCCCCGAGCAGTACTTC.

This chain joins TRBV20-1 and TRBJ1-1; D ambiguous. The CDR3 loop spans 14 amino acids. V gave up 7 bases and J gave up 4 bases, with 19 bases separating them. CDR1 and CDR2 from the germline V gene are DFQATT and SNEGSKA (reference sequence). The CDR3 reads CSVLFRVRSTEAFF. In DNA, the CDR3 is TGCAGTGTGCTGTTTAGGGTTCGGAGCACTGAAGCTTTCTTT.

This clonotype has a handful of counts. The chain combines TRBV27 with TRBJ2-3; TRBD2 is a possible D gene (6 bases). CDR1 is MNHEY, CDR2 SMNVEV, per germline (reference sequence). With 4 bases removed from V and 4 bases from J, the gap between germline ends came to 12 bases. The CDR3 is made up of 14 amino acids. CDR3 in DNA: TGTGCCAGCAGTTGGGACTCGGGCGCAGATACGCAGTATTTT. Its protein product is CASSWDSGADTQYF.

CDR3 DNA: TGTGCCAGCAGTTACAGCCCCACTAGCGGCCAAGAGACCCAGTACTTC. Encoded protein: CASSYSPTSGQETQYF. The J gene is TRBJ2-4, the V gene TRBV6-5; TRBD2 aligns across 8 bases. Judging by the DNA end, TRBJ2-5 fits better; the J call may be wrong. Germline CDR1 reads MNHEY; CDR2 reads SVGAGI. CDR3 size: 16 residues.